A single sample is the source of the 13 T cell receptor beta chains below, sequenced in a study of Tregs in tolerant kidney transplant recipients. Sequencing used immunoSEQ multiplex PCR; TCRdb keeps in-frame clones, though not all of them. This sample has 75,000 to 100,000 clones, with approximately 93% found just once. Mixed chimerism was transient after nonmyeloablative marrow transplants from related graft donors. The material was CD4+ T cells from blood (PBMCs), obtained 12 months after the transplant. These receptors all come from a human patient who received a combined kidney and bone marrow transplant. Part of the T cells may come from the graft donor.

Here the CDR3 DNA reads TGTGCCATCACCTCGGACAGGGGCTACGAGCAGTACTTC. This codes for CAITSDRGYEQYF. The rearrangement links TRBV10-3 to TRBJ2-7, with 9 nucleotides matching TRBD1. The CDR3 contains 13 residues. Germline loops: CDR1 ENHRY, CDR2 SYGVKD. J was trimmed by 3 bases and V by 7 bases; bases with no gene match: 4.

The chain combines TRBV5-1 with TRBJ2-5; D is perhaps TRBD1 (6 bases). Germline assignment: CDR1 SGHRS and CDR2 YFSETQ. CDR3 length equals 15 residues. V was clipped by 4 bases and J by 2 bases, with 15 bases between them. CDR3 in DNA: TGCGCCAGCAGCCTTTCCGGGACAATTCAAGAGACCCAGTACTTC. Its translation is CASSLSGTIQETQYF.

J is TRBJ1-4 and V is TRBV10-3; 7 positions match TRBD1. J was trimmed by 4 bases and V by 10 bases; bases with no gene match: 12. The CDR3 is 15 amino acids. Germline CDR1 and CDR2: ENHRY and SYGVKD. The CDR3 DNA sequence: TGTGCCACCTCCATCCGGGACAGTGATAATGAAAAACTGTTTTTT. Translated: CATSIRDSDNEKLFF.

The rearrangement uses TRBV11-2 and TRBJ1-1, with D uncertain. The germline gives CDR1 SGHAT, CDR2 FQNNGV. CDR3 size: 17 residues. V was trimmed by 4 bases and J by 3 bases, leaving 21 bases between them. The CDR3 region has the DNA TGTGCCAGCAGCTCAATTAGGACCCGAGGGCGTGACACTGAAGCTTTCTTT. As protein: CASSSIRTRGRDTEAFF.

CDR3 residues: CASSVYPGWGGFCGYTF. The CDR3 DNA reads as TGTGCCAGCTCCGTTTATCCTGGTTGGGGGGGCTTTTGTGGCTACACCTTC. The chain uses TRBV6-4 and TRBJ1-2, with D possibly being TRBD1 (6 bases). The CDR3 loop spans 17 amino acids. Germline CDR1 reads MRHNA; CDR2 reads SNTAGT. V was pared by 8 bases and J by 7 bases, with 29 bases between.

The chain couples TRBV10-3 to TRBJ1-2; D remains unclear. Germline CDR1 reads ENHRY; CDR2 reads SYGVKD. V was cut by 6 bases and J by 1 base, with 24 bases left in between. This CDR3 has 18 residues. The CDR3 nucleotides are TGTGCCATCAGAGACTTCGCATCGGTTTCGGTCTTTAACTATGGCTACACCTTC. Translation: CAIRDFASVSVFNYGYTF.

This clone was observed a single time. The rearrangement joins TRBV11-2 to TRBJ2-4; tentative D call: TRBD2 (6 bases). CDR1 is SGHAT, CDR2 FQNNGV, per germline. V lost 5 bases, J lost 3 bases, and 11 bases lay in between. The CDR3 runs 14 residues. The CDR3 DNA is TGTGCCAGCAGCCCCTGGGGGGACAAAAACATTCAGTACTTC. Encoded protein: CASSPWGDKNIQYF.

V gene TRBV29-1 combines with J gene TRBJ2-4; unclear D gene. This CDR3 comprises 12 residues. CDR1 is SQVTM and CDR2 is ANQGSEA in the germline V gene. Trimming removed 6 bases from V and 0 bases from J, with 6 bases in between. CDR3 coding DNA: TGCAGCGTAAGAGTAGCCAAAAACATTCAGTACTTC. Its protein is CSVRVAKNIQYF.

This sequence joins TRBV18 and TRBJ2-7, with 8 positions matching TRBD2. The CDR3 runs 15 residues. The germline CDR1 and CDR2 sequences are KGHSH and LQKENI. After removal of 2 bases from V and 2 bases from J, the junction contained 5 bases not matched to a gene. In DNA, the CDR3 is TGTGCCAGCTCACCAGCCGGGAGGGCCCCCTACGAGCAGTACTTC. The encoded protein is CASSPAGRAPYEQYF.

V usage is TRBV4-1 and J usage is TRBJ2-3; possible D gene TRBD2, 7 bases. Between the trimmed V and J ends, which lost 0 bases and 2 bases, there was a span of 9 bases. CDR3 length equals 15 residues. CDR1 and CDR2 (germline): MGHRA, YSYEKL. The chain's CDR3 is CASSQERGPTDTQYF. As DNA, the CDR3 is TGCGCCAGCAGCCAAGAGCGGGGGCCCACAGATACGCAGTATTTT.

The DNA for the CDR3 is TGTGCCAGCAGCTTAGTTTCGACTAGTCACGAGCAGTACTTC. Amino acid sequence: CASSLVSTSHEQYF. The gene calls are TRBV11-3 and TRBJ2-7, with D perhaps TRBD2 (6 bases). Per the germline V gene, CDR1 is SGHNT and CDR2 is YENEEA. The CDR3 sequence is 14 residues long. The ends were cut back, 1 base at V and 5 bases at J, with 12 bases in the middle.

The chain recombines TRBV30 with TRBJ2-3, with TRBD1 matching 7 bases. The CDR3 is 14 residues long. The J segment lost 2 bases and the V segment lost 5 bases, leaving 7 bases of the junction unmatched. Germline lookup yields CDR1 GTSNPN and CDR2 SVGIG (reference sequence). CDR3 in DNA: TGTGCCTGGGGTCCGGGACAGAACACAGATACGCAGTATTTT. Protein sequence: CAWGPGQNTDTQYF.

The chain combines TRBV5-4 with TRBJ2-3; a possible D gene is TRBD2 (6 bases). Trimming shortened V by 8 bases and J by 2 bases, and 9 bases separated the two germline ends. Germline loops: CDR1 SGHNT, CDR2 YYREEE (reference sequence). The CDR3 totals 12 residues. Written as DNA, the CDR3 is TGTGCCAGTGCGGGAAACACAGATACGCAGTATTTT. Its translation: CASAGNTDTQYF.